The 28 T cell receptor beta chains given below trace back to one sample, sequenced in a study of blood T cell repertoires in COVID-19. Profiling relied on immunoSEQ multiplex PCR, and the TCRdb table lists in-frame clones only, not all of them. The sample holds 35,000 to 45,000 clones; around nine tenths are singletons and the top ten take around 0.4%. Sequenced input: peripheral blood. These receptors were taken from a human donor in a cohort sampled during active COVID-19.

This clone was counted between two and nine times. The same CDR3 can be traced to other DNA sequences in this sample. CDR3 region: CASSTGQGPYEQYF. The CDR3 coding sequence is TGTGCCAGTAGTACCGGACAGGGCCCCTACGAGCAGTACTTC. The chain has TRBV19 and TRBJ2-7; 8 bases are shared with TRBD1. The CDR3 spans 14 residues. The trim removed 4 bases at V and 2 bases at J, leaving 4 bases unmatched. The germline CDR1 and CDR2 sequences are LNHDA and SQIVND (reference sequence).

Written as DNA, the CDR3 is TGTGCCAGCAGCGTAGGTCTAGGGGGCGGATATGGCTACACCTTC. Amino acid sequence: CASSVGLGGGYGYTF. The V and J genes are TRBV9 and TRBJ1-2; 7 nucleotides line up with TRBD1. Looked up from germline, CDR1 is SGDLS and CDR2 is YYNGEE. V dropped 0 bases and J dropped 5; count of bases not matched to a gene: 7. CDR3 length: 15 residues.

V and J are TRBV9 and TRBJ2-1; maybe TRBD1 (5 bases). Germline CDR1 SGDLS, CDR2 YYNGEE. V was clipped by 0 bases and J by 4 bases, with 11 bases between them. CDR3 length: 15 amino acids. The CDR3 protein is CASSVEGLNYNEQFF. The CDR3, as DNA: TGTGCCAGCAGCGTAGAGGGGTTGAATTACAATGAGCAGTTCTTC.

V is TRBV2 and J is TRBJ2-7; 9 bases agree with TRBD2. This CDR3 is 15 amino acids long. Germline V lookup: CDR1 SNHLY, CDR2 FYNNEI. Trimming at V came to 7 bases and at J to 3 bases, leaving 10 bases not matched to a gene. CDR3 bases: TGTGCCAGCAACCCCTCGAGCGGGGGGCTCTACGAGCAGTACTTC. It codes for CASNPSSGGLYEQYF.

V and J are TRBV5-5 and TRBJ1-1; D remains ambiguous. The length of the CDR3 is 13 residues. Germline V gene data show CDR1 as SGHKS and CDR2 as YYEKEE (reference sequence). V lost 4 bases, J lost 4 bases, and 11 bases lay in between. The DNA for the CDR3 is TGTGCCAGCAGCCTACGTACGATCACTGAAGCTTTCTTT. Residues: CASSLRTITEAFF.

The gene calls are TRBV4-3 and TRBJ2-7; D may be TRBD1 (6 bases). This CDR3 contains 21 residues. Germline values: CDR1 LGHNA, CDR2 YSLEER. Between the trimmed V and J ends, which lost 4 bases and 0 bases, there was a span of 31 bases. This CDR3 is CASSLSFTGTGQKGSSYEQYF. The CDR3, as DNA: TGCGCCAGCAGCCTCTCGTTTACCGGGACGGGACAAAAGGGGAGCTCCTACGAGCAGTACTTC.

The genes are TRBV7-2 and TRBJ1-1; D might be TRBD1 (5 bases). V was pared by 2 bases and J by 4 bases, with 14 bases between. CDR1 and CDR2 (germline): SGHTA, FQGNSA. There are 15 residues in the CDR3. Written as DNA, the CDR3 is TGTGCCAGCAGCTTAAAAGGGGCGCTTGGCACTGAAGCTTTCTTT. The encoded protein is CASSLKGALGTEAFF.

The rearrangement uses TRBV27 and TRBJ1-4; D call uncertain. With 5 bases removed from V and 0 bases from J, the gap between germline ends came to 10 bases. This CDR3 has 15 residues. CDR1 and CDR2 from the germline V gene are MNHEY and SMNVEV (reference sequence). The CDR3 nucleotides read TGTGCCAGCAGTAAATGGACTGCAACTAATGAAAAACTGTTTTTT. Its protein product is CASSKWTATNEKLFF.

The chain recombines TRBV9 with TRBJ2-1, with a tentative D call TRBD2 (7 bases). Trimming stripped 0 bases from V and 6 bases from J, with 13 bases between. The germline V gene has CDR1 SGDLS and CDR2 YYNGEE. The CDR3 length is 15 residues. The CDR3 sequence is CASSVAGGPGNEQFF. CDR3 bases: TGTGCCAGCAGCGTAGCGGGGGGCCCGGGCAATGAGCAGTTCTTC.

This chain links TRBV27 with TRBJ2-7, with TRBD1 as a possible D gene (7 bases). Germline V lookup: CDR1 MNHEY, CDR2 SMNVEV (reference sequence). Trimming shortened V by 5 bases and J by 5 bases, and 22 bases separated the two germline ends. The CDR3 loop spans 16 amino acids. CDR3 protein: CASSPRRGRIGHEQYF. CDR3 nucleotide sequence: TGTGCCAGCAGTCCCCGGAGGGGGCGCATTGGGCACGAGCAGTACTTC.

This clone was counted a few times. The chain joins TRBV4-1 to TRBJ1-2, with D unresolved. Germline CDR1 reads MGHRA; CDR2 reads YSYEKL. The CDR3 totals 13 residues. Trimming left V 1 base short and J 1 base short, with 4 bases between. The CDR3 loop reads CASSQVSNYGYTF. CDR3 DNA: TGCGCCAGCAGCCAAGTCAGTAACTATGGCTACACCTTC.

This chain uses TRBV10-3 with TRBJ2-7; D not resolved. Trimming shortened V by 6 bases and J by 2 bases, and 17 bases separated the two germline ends. Germline-derived CDR1 and CDR2 are ENHRY and SYGVKD. The CDR3 length is 15 residues. The CDR3 region has the DNA TGTGCCATCAGAGAACAGCCATACCCTCCCTACGAGCAGTACTTC. It is translated as CAIREQPYPPYEQYF.

The V gene is TRBV7-9, the J gene TRBJ2-7; 10 bases align to TRBD1. Germline V gene lookup returns CDR1 SEHNR and CDR2 FQNEAQ (reference sequence). The CDR3 has 14 amino acids. V lost 4 bases and J lost 5; bases outside the gene matches: 5. CDR3 sequence: CASSSGQGRNEQYF. CDR3 nucleotides: TGTGCCAGCAGCTCGGGACAGGGGAGGAACGAGCAGTACTTC.

This clone appeared a few times. The CDR3 region is CASGQGRDTGELFF. The CDR3 DNA sequence: TGTGCTAGTGGACAGGGTAGGGACACCGGGGAGCTGTTTTTT. This rearrangement joins TRBV12-5 to TRBJ2-2; D is perhaps TRBD1 (6 bases). The V and J ends lost 6 bases and 3 bases respectively, with 11 bases between them. CDR1 and CDR2 from the germline V gene are LGHNT and FRNRAP. The CDR3 spans 14 residues.

This chain joins TRBV11-2 and TRBJ2-7, with a possible D match to TRBD1 (5 bases). Germline CDR1 is SGHAT and CDR2 is FQNNGV. The V end lost 4 bases, the J end lost 5 bases, and 15 bases lay between the germline ends. CDR3 length: 14 residues. CDR3 coding DNA: TGTGCCAGCAGCTCCCTTGGGCAGGGCGACGAGCAGTACTTC. Translating it yields CASSSLGQGDEQYF.

The rearrangement links TRBV6-6 to TRBJ1-5, with D unclear. The CDR3 consists of 13 residues. From germline, CDR1 is MNHNY and CDR2 SVGAGI (reference sequence). V was clipped by 4 bases and J by 7 bases, with 11 bases between them. Here the CDR3 DNA reads TGTGCCAGCAGTTCCGTTCGGTCGCAGCCCCAGCATTTT. This translates into CASSSVRSQPQHF.

The V call is TRBV3-1 (or the pseudogene TRBV3-2), the J call TRBJ1-5; perhaps TRBD1 as D (5 bases). CDR1 is LGHDT, CDR2 YNNKEL, per germline (reference sequence). This CDR3 comprises 16 residues. Trimming left V 1 base short and J 7 bases short, with 17 bases between. The CDR3 coding sequence is TGTGCCAGCAGCCAAGGTCCCATTCAGGGTGGACAGCCCCAGCATTTT. Translation gives CASSQGPIQGGQPQHF.

The count of this clone is one. V is TRBV12-5 and J is TRBJ2-6; the D is unclear. Trimming took off 6 bases at V and 0 bases at J, with 9 bases between the two ends. Germline CDR1 is LGHNT and CDR2 is FRNRAP. The CDR3 has 15 residues. The CDR3 sequence is CASGLERSGANVLTF. The CDR3 bases are TGTGCTAGTGGCCTCGAGCGCTCTGGGGCCAACGTCCTGACTTTC.

The J gene is TRBJ1-1, the V gene TRBV9, with D tentatively TRBD1 (5 bases). CDR3 length equals 15 residues. Germline V gene lookup returns CDR1 SGDLS and CDR2 YYNGEE. Trimming stripped 0 bases from V and 1 base from J, with 10 bases between. CDR3 nucleotides: TGTGCCAGCAGCGTAGCCGTTGGACAGAACACTGAAGCTTTCTTT. It specifies CASSVAVGQNTEAFF.

The chain is built from TRBV27 and TRBJ1-1; the D gene is possibly TRBD1 (6 bases). V dropped 8 bases and J dropped 5 bases, with 12 bases sitting between them. The germline V gene encodes CDR1 MNHEY and CDR2 SMNVEV (reference sequence). This CDR3 is 12 amino acids long. In DNA form, the CDR3 reads TGTGCCAGCTCAACCAGGGGTACTGAAGCTTTCTTT. Residues: CASSTRGTEAFF.

A single count supports this clone. This chain links TRBV6-5 with TRBJ1-1, with 9 bases fitting TRBD1. The V segment lost 6 bases and the J segment 8 bases; nucleotides outside the gene matches: 10. This CDR3 is 14 amino acids long. Germline V gives CDR1 MNHEY, CDR2 SVGAGI. CDR3 sequence reads: CASSPTGGWWEAFF. CDR3 nucleotide sequence: TGTGCCAGCAGCCCGACAGGGGGATGGTGGGAAGCTTTCTTT.

V gene TRBV5-1 combines with J gene TRBJ1-4; the D is unclear. Trimming removed 2 bases at V and 5 bases at J, with 16 bases between. Germline assignment: CDR1 SGHRS and CDR2 YFSETQ. CDR3 length: 16 residues. CDR3: CASSFGAHSGNEKLFF. In nucleotides, the CDR3 is TGCGCCAGCAGCTTTGGTGCCCATTCGGGAAATGAAAAACTGTTTTTT.

V usage is TRBV6-6 and J usage is TRBJ1-1; TRBD1 aligns across 7 bases. The V gene end was trimmed by 4 bases and the J gene end by 0 bases; junction bases not matched to a gene: 2. CDR1 is MNHNY and CDR2 is SVGAGI in the germline V gene (reference sequence). CDR3 length: 14 amino acids. The CDR3 is CASSSTGLNTEAFF. CDR3 nucleotide sequence: TGTGCCAGCAGTTCGACAGGGTTGAACACTGAAGCTTTCTTT.

The rearrangement uses TRBV7-9 and TRBJ2-7, with D maybe TRBD1 (5 bases). CDR1 is SEHNR and CDR2 is FQNEAQ in the germline V gene (reference sequence). The V gene lost 4 bases and the J gene lost 4 bases, with 14 bases spanning the gap. This CDR3 is built from 14 residues. This CDR3 reads CASSSKGSTYEQYF. CDR3 DNA sequence: TGTGCCAGCAGCTCTAAGGGGTCGACATACGAGCAGTACTTC.

The DNA for the CDR3 is TGTGCCAGCAGTGCGGGGGGGCTGAGGGATGAGCAGTACTTC. This codes for CASSAGGLRDEQYF. The rearrangement joins TRBV25-1 to TRBJ2-7; 8 positions agree with TRBD2. Germline assignment: CDR1 MGHDK and CDR2 SYGVNS. The CDR3 loop spans 14 amino acids. Unmatched junction bases numbered 9, after V lost 4 bases and J lost 7 bases.

V is TRBV27 and J is TRBJ1-4; no reliable D call. CDR3 length: 16 amino acids. V lost 8 bases, J lost 0 bases, and 16 bases lay in between. Germline V gene data show CDR1 as MNHEY and CDR2 as SMNVEV (reference sequence). The CDR3 sequence is CASPTGENATNEKLFF. CDR3 bases: TGTGCCAGCCCTACGGGAGAAAATGCAACTAATGAAAAACTGTTTTTT.

V is TRBV18 and J is TRBJ1-2; D unclear. This CDR3 has 15 amino acids. In germline, CDR1 is KGHSH, CDR2 LQKENI. V was clipped by 5 bases and J by 5 bases, with 18 bases between them. CDR3 sequence: CASSRIEKTPYGYTF. The CDR3 bases are TGTGCCAGCTCAAGAATTGAAAAAACTCCTTATGGCTACACCTTC.

The chain carries TRBV19 and TRBJ1-2, with D possibly TRBD1 on 6 matching bases. Trimming removed 5 bases at V and 0 bases at J, with 10 bases between. The V gene's germline CDR1 is LNHDA and CDR2 SQIVND (reference sequence). The CDR3 length is 14 residues. The CDR3, as DNA: TGTGCCAGTAGTCGGACAGAACCTAACTATGGCTACACCTTC. Translated: CASSRTEPNYGYTF.